This TCR beta chain was found in a study of control samples from healthy donors and cancer patients. Using immunoSEQ multiplex PCR, the repertoire was profiled, and TCRdb retains in-frame clones only, with some absent. Of over 150,000 clones in the sample, 96% were seen once. The CDR3 consists of 11 residues. The germline CDR1 and CDR2 sequences are DFQATT and SNEGSKA (reference sequence). V was cut by 3 bases and J by 3 bases, with 6 bases left in between. The gene calls are TRBV20-1 and TRBJ2-7; a weak D match, TRBD1 (5 bases). The sample comprised blood. This TCR was recovered from a woman aged 25 to 39 in good health. DNA of the CDR3: TGCAGTGCTAGTCAGGGCTACGAGCAGTACTTC. Translating it yields CSASQGYEQYF.